This T cell receptor (beta chain) stems from a study of beta chain features in type 1 diabetes. Overall study: The number of sorted cells examined across all samples was 107,917,701. Broader study findings: Relative to healthy donors, patients appeared to have naive, central memory and Treg TCRB repertoires that were more similar. Still unanswered here is whether HLA type influences TCRB rearrangement.

Purity exceeding 95% was reached by all sorted populations. The CDR3 is 16 residues long. From germline, CDR1 is LGHNT and CDR2 FRNRAP. Trimming took 2 bases from V and 0 from J, leaving 11 bases between them. The investigators reverse transcribed all of the isolated RNA, so they sequenced expressed TCRB transcripts. Clones were read by immunoSEQ multiplex PCR, and TCRdb kept only the in-frame ones, dropping some. The sample has about 210,000 clones, about 11% seen once; the top ten hold 1% to 1.5%. This clone was seen a handful of times. Its target is unknown. The source material was central memory CD4+ T cells from blood. This TCR was sampled from a man aged 18 to 30 in good health. The rearrangement links TRBV12-5 to TRBJ2-1; tentative D call: TRBD1 (5 bases). CDR3 coding DNA: TGTGCTAGTGGTTTGAGGCAGGGCGGCTCCTACAATGAGCAGTTCTTC. Encoded protein: CASGLRQGGSYNEQFF.